This T cell receptor (beta chain) was profiled in a study of blood T cell repertoires in COVID-19. At the level of the study: The samples span acute and convalescent COVID-19 from the United States, Italy and Spain. T cells, B-cell-depleted T cells, or PBMCs supplied cDNA or gDNA.

In the original analysis: For nucleated cells, counts were estimated from reference gene primer amplification. Method: immunoSEQ multiplex PCR; TCRdb's copy keeps in-frame clones and lacks some. Clone size and the V and J calls come from that table; the DNA yielded D and trimming. The data show some 200,000 clones, with roughly 85% seen just once and 6.5% to 9% held by the top ten. The CDR3 runs 15 residues. Per germline, CDR1 SNHLY and CDR2 FYNNEI. V shed 6 bases, J shed 2 bases, and the junction held 6 bases outside the gene matches. The genes are TRBV2 and TRBJ2-1; 8 bases fit TRBD2. The specimen sequenced was peripheral blood. This receptor was identified in a woman aged 55-70 years with acute or convalescent COVID-19. Here the CDR3 DNA reads TGTGCCAGCAGACCGGGACTAGGGACCTACAATGAGCAGTTCTTC. As protein: CASRPGLGTYNEQFF.